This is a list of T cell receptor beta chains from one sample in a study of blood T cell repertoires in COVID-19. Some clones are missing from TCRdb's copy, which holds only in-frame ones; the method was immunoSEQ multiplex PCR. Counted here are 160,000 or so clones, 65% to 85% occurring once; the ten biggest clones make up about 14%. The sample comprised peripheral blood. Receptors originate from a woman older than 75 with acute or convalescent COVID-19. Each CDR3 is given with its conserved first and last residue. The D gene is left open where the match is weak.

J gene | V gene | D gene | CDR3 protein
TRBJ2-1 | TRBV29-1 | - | CSVDVGGRRYNEQFF
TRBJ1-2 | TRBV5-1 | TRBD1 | CASSPGQAGGGYTF
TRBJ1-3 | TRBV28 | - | CASRVSGNTIYF
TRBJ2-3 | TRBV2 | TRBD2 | CASTGLAGIDTQYF
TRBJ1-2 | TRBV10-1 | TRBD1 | CASPQGFYGYTF
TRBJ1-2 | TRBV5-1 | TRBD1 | CASSPETGAGYTF
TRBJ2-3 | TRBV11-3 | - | CASSLRVSGSTDTQYF
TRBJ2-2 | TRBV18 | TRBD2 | CAGSPSGGRGGELFF
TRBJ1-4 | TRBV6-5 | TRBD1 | CASVLGQDEKLFF
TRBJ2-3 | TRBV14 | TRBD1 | CASSPRDREEIDTQYF
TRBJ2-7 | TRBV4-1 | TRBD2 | CASSQQSGLAGGSYEQYF
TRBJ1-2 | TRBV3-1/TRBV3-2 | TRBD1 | CASSQRDRGQGYTF